This T cell receptor beta chain was obtained from a study of shared clonotypes between healthy human individuals. Turning to the study itself: CD4 naive and memory got three plates each, CD8 naive two, CD8 memory one.

The data were produced by immunoSEQ multiplex PCR, yet TCRdb's version contains in-frame clones alone and is incomplete. This sample yields about 980,000 clones, of which 70% to 85% are seen a single time; around 1.4% belongs to the top ten. Splitting the CD4+ cells yielded a CD45RA+ naive subset and a CD45RA-negative memory subset. The CDR3 has 17 residues. V gave up 4 bases and J gave up 7 bases; unmatched junction bases: 8. Germline V gene lookup returns CDR1 SEHNR and CDR2 FQNEAQ (reference sequence). The specimen sequenced was memory CD4+ T cells sorted from blood. Subset described: CD45RA-negative fraction. The sequence was collected from a man younger than 35 in good health. The chain employs TRBV7-9 and TRBJ2-1, with 15 bases fitting TRBD2. CDR3 sequence (DNA): TGTGCCAGCAGCTCCTACTCGGGGACTAGCGGGAGGAATGAGCAGTTCTTC. It translates to CASSSYSGTSGRNEQFF.